Shown below are 20 T cell receptor beta chains from a single sample sequenced in a study of cytomegalovirus exposure and HLA in healthy donors. Primers for the PCR totalled 60 Vbeta and 13 Jbeta. The protocol was immunoSEQ multiplex PCR, while the TCRdb copy is restricted to in-frame clones and leaves out a portion. Found here are 55,000 to 65,000 clones, roughly 77% of them singletons; the top ten hold 2.5% to 3.5%. Sequencing input: PBMCs. The source of these receptors is a woman between 40 and 55 years old in good health and CMV-seropositive.

This sequence joins TRBV29-1 and TRBJ1-1; tentatively, D is TRBD1 (6 bases). The CDR3 consists of 15 residues. CDR1 and CDR2 (germline): SQVTM, ANQGSEA. Between the trimmed V and J ends, which lost 5 bases and 0 bases, there was a span of 16 bases. The CDR3 sequence is CSVFSDRAMNTEAFF. The CDR3 DNA is TGCAGCGTTTTCTCGGACAGAGCCATGAACACTGAAGCTTTCTTT.

This chain connects TRBV19 to TRBJ2-1; the match to TRBD1 covers 7 bases. Germline loops: CDR1 LNHDA, CDR2 SQIVND (reference sequence). The CDR3 runs to 16 residues. The ends lost 4 bases at V and 2 bases at J; junction bases unmatched: 8. As DNA, the CDR3 is TGTGCCAGTAGTACCTACCGACAGGGAGCCTACAATGAGCAGTTCTTC. Translated, it gives CASSTYRQGAYNEQFF. The whole variable domain, remainder taken from reference TRBV19 and TRBJ2-1, is DGGITQSPKYLFRKEGQNVTLSCEQNLNHDAMYWYRQDPGQGLRLIYYSQIVNDFQKGDIAEGYSVSREKKESFPLTVTSAQKNPTAFYLCASSTYRQGAYNEQFFGPGTRLTVL.

V and J are TRBV6-5 and TRBJ2-3, with 7 bases fitting TRBD2. The germline V gene encodes CDR1 MNHEY and CDR2 SVGAGI. CDR3 length: 15 residues. J lost 3 bases, V lost 7 bases, and 10 bases had no gene match. As DNA, the CDR3 is TGTGCCAGCACCTCTGGGGGGGTCGAAACAGATACGCAGTATTTT. The encoded protein is CASTSGGVETDTQYF.

The rearrangement uses TRBV29-1 and TRBJ1-5; the match to TRBD1 covers 9 bases. The CDR3 runs to 15 residues. Germline trimming cut 4 bases from V and 7 bases from J; bases unmatched to any gene: 11. The germline gives CDR1 SQVTM, CDR2 ANQGSEA. CDR3 amino acids: CSVAQGTGSDQPQHF. The CDR3 DNA follows: TGCAGCGTTGCGCAGGGGACAGGGTCCGACCAGCCCCAGCATTTT.

The chain links TRBV10-1 to TRBJ2-3; D ambiguous. Germline V CDR1 and CDR2: WNHNN, SYGVQD (reference sequence). The V gene lost 0 bases and the J gene lost 0 bases, with 4 bases spanning the gap. This CDR3 region has 14 residues. In DNA form, the CDR3 reads TGCGCCAGCAGTGAGTCCCTTAGCACAGATACGCAGTATTTT. Residues: CASSESLSTDTQYF.

The rearrangement links TRBV5-1 to TRBJ1-3, with D tentatively TRBD1 (5 bases). From germline, CDR1 is SGHRS and CDR2 YFSETQ. The CDR3 length is 15 residues. Trimming left V 0 bases short and J 1 base short, with 8 bases between. The CDR3 nucleotides are TGCGCCAGCAGCTTGGGGGGCGCGTCTGGAAACACCATATATTTT. Translating gives CASSLGGASGNTIYF.

The CDR3 sequence is CASSITGRDTEAFF. DNA for the CDR3: TGTGCCAGTAGTATAACGGGCAGGGACACTGAAGCTTTCTTT. The chain employs TRBV19 and TRBJ1-1; D may be TRBD1 (5 bases). CDR1 and CDR2 from the germline V gene are LNHDA and SQIVND (reference sequence). Trimming took off 2 bases at V and 3 bases at J, with 10 bases between the two ends. The CDR3 consists of 14 residues.

The chain combines TRBV19 with TRBJ2-2; TRBD1 matches at 8 bases. Germline trimming cut 5 bases from V and 4 bases from J; bases unmatched to any gene: 6. Germline assignment: CDR1 LNHDA and CDR2 SQIVND (reference sequence). The length of the CDR3 is 15 residues. CDR3 region: CASSPRQGRTGELFF. Written as DNA, the CDR3 is TGTGCCAGTAGTCCCCGACAGGGGCGCACCGGGGAGCTGTTTTTT.

V usage is TRBV6-1 and J usage is TRBJ1-5; D gene unclear. This CDR3 region has 11 residues. Trimming took 4 bases from V and 15 from J, leaving 13 bases between them. Germline values: CDR1 MNHNS, CDR2 SASEGT. The CDR3: CASSGLSVVHF. The CDR3 coding sequence is TGTGCCAGCAGTGGATTATCGGTTGTGCATTTT.

This chain uses TRBV6-1 with TRBJ2-7; 9 bases fit TRBD1. J lost 2 bases, V lost 6 bases, and 2 bases had no gene match. CDR1 and CDR2 from the germline V gene are MNHNS and SASEGT. CDR3 length: 13 residues. The CDR3 nucleotides read TGTGCCAGCAGAAACAGGGGGCCCTACGAGCAGTACTTC. Protein: CASRNRGPYEQYF.

The chain couples TRBV10-2 to TRBJ2-2, with D possibly TRBD1 on 6 matching bases. Trimming took 6 bases from V and 0 from J, leaving 11 bases between them. This CDR3 comprises 15 residues. Germline loops: CDR1 WSHSY, CDR2 SAAADI. The DNA for the CDR3 is TGCGCCAGCAGATCAGGACAGACGAACACCGGGGAGCTGTTTTTT. Translating it yields CASRSGQTNTGELFF.

This clone appeared a single time. This chain links TRBV30 with TRBJ2-2; 7 positions agree with TRBD2. J lost 4 bases, V lost 3 bases, and 8 bases had no gene match. Per germline, CDR1 GTSNPN and CDR2 SVGIG (reference sequence). The CDR3 has 15 residues. CDR3 in amino acids: CAWRLTGGRTGELFF. The CDR3 DNA sequence: TGTGCCTGGAGATTAACGGGGGGACGCACCGGGGAGCTGTTTTTT.

The genes are TRBV27 and TRBJ1-2; TRBD1 might be the D (6 bases). V lost 5 bases and J lost 2, with 21 bases in between. Germline loops: CDR1 MNHEY, CDR2 SMNVEV (reference sequence). This CDR3 is built from 17 residues. CDR3 nucleotide sequence: TGTGCCAGCAGTCCCAGGACGGGGGGCTTAAGGAACTATGGCTACACCTTC. This encodes CASSPRTGGLRNYGYTF.

The chain joins TRBV5-1 to TRBJ2-2, with no clear D. Germline CDR1 is SGHRS and CDR2 is YFSETQ. The V end was cut by 3 bases, the J end by 5 bases, with 11 bases between. The CDR3 consists of 14 residues. CDR3 in amino acids: CASSWFRETGELFF. CDR3 DNA: TGCGCCAGCAGCTGGTTTAGAGAAACCGGGGAGCTGTTTTTT.

The chain links TRBV5-1 to TRBJ1-6, with 7 nucleotides matching TRBD1. CDR1 and CDR2 from the germline V gene are SGHRS and YFSETQ. V gave up 4 bases and J gave up 10 bases; unmatched junction bases: 11. This CDR3 has 15 residues. CDR3: CASSVTGLEGSPLHF. The CDR3 DNA is TGCGCCAGCAGCGTGACAGGGTTGGAGGGGTCACCCCTCCACTTT.

The CDR3 nucleotides read TGCGCCAGCAACGAGACAGACGAGCAGTACTTC. Its protein product is CASNETDEQYF. The rearrangement uses TRBV10-1 and TRBJ2-7; possible D gene TRBD1, 5 bases. Germline CDR1 WNHNN, CDR2 SYGVQD (reference sequence). Trimming removed 7 bases from V and 5 bases from J, with 9 bases in between. This CDR3 comprises 11 residues.

This clone was observed a single time. The CDR3 DNA sequence: TGTGCCAGCAGTTACGTCGGGGACAATGAGCAGTTCTTC. As protein: CASSYVGDNEQFF. V is TRBV6-5 and J is TRBJ2-1, with TRBD2 as a possible D gene (5 bases). The CDR3 runs 13 residues. Trimming cost V 2 bases and J 5 bases, with 7 bases left between them. Germline V gene lookup returns CDR1 MNHEY and CDR2 SVGAGI.

The chain recombines TRBV5-8 with TRBJ1-5; D is possibly TRBD1 (5 bases). V lost 6 bases, J lost 7 bases, and 14 bases lay in between. This CDR3 is built from 13 residues. CDR1 is SGHTS, CDR2 YDEGEE, per germline. The CDR3 region has the DNA TGTGCCAGCAACCACAGGAGAAGCCAGCCCCAGCATTTT. Translation: CASNHRRSQPQHF.

V is TRBV2 and J is TRBJ1-2; 7 bases match TRBD1. With 5 bases clipped from V and 0 bases from J, the junction kept 18 bases outside the gene matches. There are 19 residues in the CDR3. The germline V gene encodes CDR1 SNHLY and CDR2 FYNNEI. The CDR3 is CASSRTQGRGQSSNYGYTF. CDR3 coding DNA: TGTGCCAGCAGTCGGACCCAGGGAAGGGGGCAAAGTTCTAACTATGGCTACACCTTC.

V usage is TRBV27 and J usage is TRBJ2-1; 10 bases are shared with TRBD2. The CDR3 runs 16 residues. The germline V gene encodes CDR1 MNHEY and CDR2 SMNVEV (reference sequence). V lost 2 bases and J lost 5; bases outside the gene matches: 6. CDR3 sequence reads: CASSLGSTSGDNEQFF. The CDR3 DNA follows: TGTGCCAGCAGTTTAGGGTCCACTAGCGGGGACAATGAGCAGTTCTTC.